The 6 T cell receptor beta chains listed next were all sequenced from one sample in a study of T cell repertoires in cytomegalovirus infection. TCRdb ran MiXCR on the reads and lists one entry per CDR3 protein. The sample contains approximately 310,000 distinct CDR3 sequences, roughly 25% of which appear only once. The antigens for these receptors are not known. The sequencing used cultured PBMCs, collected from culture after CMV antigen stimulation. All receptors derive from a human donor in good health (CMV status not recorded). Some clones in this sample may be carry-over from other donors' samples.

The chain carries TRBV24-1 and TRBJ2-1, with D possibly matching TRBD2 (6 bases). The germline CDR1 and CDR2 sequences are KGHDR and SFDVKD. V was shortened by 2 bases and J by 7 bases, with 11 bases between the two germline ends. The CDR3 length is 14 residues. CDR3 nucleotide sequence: TGTGCCACCAGTGATTATAGAGGGACTAATGAGCAGTTCTTC. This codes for CATSDYRGTNEQFF.

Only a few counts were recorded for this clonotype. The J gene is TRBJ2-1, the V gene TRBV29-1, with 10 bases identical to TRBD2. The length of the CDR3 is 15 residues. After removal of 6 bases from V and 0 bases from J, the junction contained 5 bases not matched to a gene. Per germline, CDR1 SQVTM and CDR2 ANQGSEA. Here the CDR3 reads CSVGTSASSYNEQFF. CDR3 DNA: TGCAGCGTGGGGACTAGCGCAAGCTCCTACAATGAGCAGTTCTTC.

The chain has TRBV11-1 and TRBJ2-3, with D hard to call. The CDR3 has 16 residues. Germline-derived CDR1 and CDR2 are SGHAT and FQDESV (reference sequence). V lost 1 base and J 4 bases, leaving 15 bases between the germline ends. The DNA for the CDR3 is TGTGCCAGCAGCTTAGTAGGCTCCCTAGGTTCAGATACGCAGTATTTT. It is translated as CASSLVGSLGSDTQYF.

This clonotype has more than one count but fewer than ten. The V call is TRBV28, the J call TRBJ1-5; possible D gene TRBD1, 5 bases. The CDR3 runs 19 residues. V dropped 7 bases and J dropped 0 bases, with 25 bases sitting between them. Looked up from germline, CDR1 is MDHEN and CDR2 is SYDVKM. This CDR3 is CASTYTDTPPAYSNQPQHF. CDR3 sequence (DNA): TGTGCCAGCACCTACACGGACACTCCACCTGCGTATAGCAATCAGCCCCAGCATTTT.

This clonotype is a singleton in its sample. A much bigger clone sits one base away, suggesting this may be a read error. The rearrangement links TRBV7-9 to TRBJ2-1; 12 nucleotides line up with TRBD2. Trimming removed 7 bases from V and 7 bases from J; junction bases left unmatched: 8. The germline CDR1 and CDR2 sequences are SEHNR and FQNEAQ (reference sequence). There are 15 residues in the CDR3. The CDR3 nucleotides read TGTGCCAGCACCCTGGGGACTAGCGGGTTAAATGAGCAGTTCTTC. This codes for CASTLGTSGLNEQFF.

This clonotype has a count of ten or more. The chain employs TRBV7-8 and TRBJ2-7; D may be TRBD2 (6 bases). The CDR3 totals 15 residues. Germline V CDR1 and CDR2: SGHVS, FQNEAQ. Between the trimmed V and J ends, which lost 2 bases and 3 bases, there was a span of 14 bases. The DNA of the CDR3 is TGTGCCAGCAGCTTAAGTTCGACGGGGGTCTACGAGCAGTACTTC. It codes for CASSLSSTGVYEQYF.